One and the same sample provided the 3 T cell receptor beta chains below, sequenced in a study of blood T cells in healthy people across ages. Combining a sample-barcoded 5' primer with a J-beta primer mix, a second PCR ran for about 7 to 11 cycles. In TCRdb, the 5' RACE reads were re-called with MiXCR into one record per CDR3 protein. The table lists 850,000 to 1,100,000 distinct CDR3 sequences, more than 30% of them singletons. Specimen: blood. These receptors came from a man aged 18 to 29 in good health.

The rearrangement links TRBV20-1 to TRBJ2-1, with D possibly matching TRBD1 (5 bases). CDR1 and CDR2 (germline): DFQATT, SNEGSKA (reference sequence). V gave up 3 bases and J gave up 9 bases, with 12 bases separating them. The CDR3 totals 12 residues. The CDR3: CSASLGQREQFF. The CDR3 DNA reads TGCAGTGCTAGTCTGGGGCAGCGTGAGCAGTTCTTC.

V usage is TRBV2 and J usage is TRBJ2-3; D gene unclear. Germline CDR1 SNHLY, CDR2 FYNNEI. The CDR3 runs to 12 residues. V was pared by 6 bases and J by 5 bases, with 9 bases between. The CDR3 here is CASSVMGDTQYF. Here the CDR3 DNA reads TGTGCCAGCAGCGTTATGGGAGATACGCAGTATTTT.

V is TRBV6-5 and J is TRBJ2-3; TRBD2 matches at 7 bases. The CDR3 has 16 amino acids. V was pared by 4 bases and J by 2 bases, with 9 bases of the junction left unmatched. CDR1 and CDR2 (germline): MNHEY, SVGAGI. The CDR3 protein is CASSSSSGATTDTQYF. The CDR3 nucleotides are TGTGCCAGCAGTTCCTCAAGCGGGGCAACCACAGATACGCAGTATTTT.